This T cell receptor (beta chain) was documented in a study of regulatory T cells in long-lasting Graves disease (dated by TCRdb to about 2021). About the study as a whole: Antithyroid drugs had been taken for less than 3 months by newly diagnosed Graves' disease patients. The study took place in China and was registered as a clinical trial. Persistent Graves' disease patients were compared with newly diagnosed Graves' disease patients by peripheral blood TCR sequencing and RNA sequencing. TCR sequencing covered roughly 13 persistent and roughly 20 newly diagnosed Graves' disease patients, around 35 samples in total. What the research found in general, with its limitations: The authors noted that the small sample size was a limitation that may lower accuracy. Only the TCR beta chain was sequenced and analyzed. Compared with newly diagnosed patients, persistent Graves' disease patients had lower TCR Shannon entropy and fewer highly expanded clones, which suggests clonal expansion. More public clonotypes were shared among persistent patients (roughly 2,700) than among newly diagnosed patients (more than 950). Only peripheral blood was studied, because thyroid tissue, the primary lesion, was inaccessible.

Library construction relied on multiplex PCR. The sequencer was an Illumina HiSeq 4000. To build TCR beta libraries, CDR3 regions were amplified by Arm-PCR using iRepertoire HTBI primers. PCR products were gel purified before sequencing. As for the original processing: Across samples, 60 to 70 TRBV and over 11 TRBJ segments were identified and used for gene usage analysis of CDR3 amino acid clonotypes. COPE and FqMerger were used to merge filtered high-quality paired reads into contigs. BLAST was used to align contigs to IMGT TRBV, TRBD and TRBJ reference genes, with CDR3 defined following IMGT. Any clonotype with a frequency above 0.1% was counted as a highly expanded clone. Shannon entropy was used to measure repertoire diversity, and the Gini coefficient was used to measure V-J evenness. A clonotype was considered public if more than one individual shared it. TCRdb passed the public sequencing reads through fastp at Q25 and MiXCR, retaining productive beta sequences. Entries that share a CDR3 protein sequence are merged under the most common genes and DNA. These V and J calls are TCRdb output, not the study's own analysis. This sample is represented by about 560,000 distinct CDR3 sequences; roughly a sixth of them were singletons. More than 10% of the sample rests with the top ten.

This clonotype was picked up many times. Which antigen it targets is not known. Base qualities are not at hand, and no much larger clone is one base apart. In the paper's terms, the time point label means: newly diagnosed GD, antithyroid drugs for less than 3 months. For both TCR sequencing and RNA sequencing, RNA was extracted from PBMCs in TRIzol. The diagnosis of Graves' disease followed American Thyroid Association guidelines. Recruitment of patients was carried out at an endocrinology department in Xi'an, China. Each patient gave 9 to 10 milliliters of peripheral blood, collected in an EDTA anticoagulant tube. PBMCs were isolated by Ficoll Paque Plus density gradient separation without further T cell sorting. RNA quality was checked with an Agilent 2100 Bioanalyzer and agarose gel, and concentration with a NanoDrop 2000. The same data also went into a second study, on T cells in Graves' hyperthyroidism and ophthalmopathy. The second paper states: A patient counted as having stable Graves' hyperthyroidism if no progression to ophthalmopathy occurred over 18 months of follow-up. Hyperthyroidism patients were newly diagnosed, had a disease duration of under 2 months, and were aged 18 to 65 years. Any patient with an uncontrolled infection, another autoimmune disease, pregnancy or lactation was excluded. Clinical symptoms, serum thyroxine and TRAb, thyroid ultrasound, and orbital computed tomography formed the basis for the diagnoses. For the first round of RT-PCR on the TCR CDR3, the HTBI primer set was used together with the Qiagen OneStep RT-PCR kit. Most expanded thyroid clonotypes (frequency above 0.001) were also detected in blood, a finding suggesting that blood repertoires may reflect thyroid immune responses. In cross-validation, a model built on a 13 V-J signature told ophthalmopathy apart from stable hyperthyroidism with 87.88% sensitivity and roughly 81% specificity, and in testing the same model reached 80%/75%. During validation, the model predicted progression to ophthalmopathy a median of roughly 7.1 months ahead of onset, with almost 71% sensitivity and 72% to 80% specificity. A discovery cohort of around 100 patients, about 40 with Graves' ophthalmopathy and 57 with stable Graves' hyperthyroidism, was used to find distinguishing TCR V-J signatures. Prospective prediction of ophthalmopathy was tested in an independent validation cohort of 18 to 20 hyperthyroidism patients and roughly 16 patients who later progressed to ophthalmopathy. The roughly 94 discovery patients were randomly divided into training and test sets at a 7:3 ratio. In over five Graves' hyperthyroidism patients, the study also compared T-cell repertoires from thyroid tissue with T-cell repertoires from blood. After blood sampling, hyperthyroidism patients were treated with methimazole at a starting dose of 30 mg daily, and ophthalmopathy patients were treated with high-dose intravenous methylprednisolone. The libraries were constructed in a second round of multiplex PCR and then size-selected and purified. Libraries were sequenced paired-end with 100 bp reads on an Illumina HiSeq2000. SOAPnuke was used to process the raw data, with reads discarded if the reads contained adapters or uncalled bases, had a mean Phred below 15, or lacked an exact constant-primer or identifier match. High-quality paired reads were merged with COPE v1.2.5, and unique nucleotide sequences were defined as clonotypes. MiTCR v1.1 was used to align clonotypes to the IMGT TRBV, TRBD and TRBJ reference segments. Only V-J combinations with frequency above 0.0001, covering approximately 99% of repertoires, were analysed. A TCS score was defined as the ratio between F50 (clonal expansion) and ExV (chaos), using BLOSUM62-based TCRdist between CDR3 peptides within each V-J. Welch's t-statistics and random forest reduced 514 V-J features to roughly 13, which were used in a naive Bayes classifier (R e1071). Sample size was not statistically predetermined, and investigators were not blinded to group allocation. According to the paper, TCR Vbeta CDR3 sequencing was carried out on roughly 130 peripheral blood samples, which came from fewer than 50 ophthalmopathy, approximately 72 hyperthyroidism and roughly 17 progressor patients.

This material consisted of peripheral blood mononuclear cells (PBMCs), taken at new diagnosis, from a patient treated with antithyroid drugs. The clonotype originates from a man aged 18 to 29 with Graves disease. Donor details come from another sample of the same person, matched by shared clones.

Here the CDR3 is given as CASSLQGGTNEKLFF. The DNA is as follows: TGTGCCAGCAGTCTGCAGGGGGGGACTAATGAAAAACTGTTTTTT. The sequence joins TRBV28 to TRBJ1-4, with 7 bases in between that match TRBD1. The CDR3 spans 15 residues, from the cysteine through the phenylalanine. The CDR3 DNA has 45 bases and is translated from base 1. V is pruned by 5 bases and J by 2 bases, leaving 5 bases of the junction without a gene match. CDR1 and CDR2, looked up from the germline V gene, are MDHEN and SYDVKM.